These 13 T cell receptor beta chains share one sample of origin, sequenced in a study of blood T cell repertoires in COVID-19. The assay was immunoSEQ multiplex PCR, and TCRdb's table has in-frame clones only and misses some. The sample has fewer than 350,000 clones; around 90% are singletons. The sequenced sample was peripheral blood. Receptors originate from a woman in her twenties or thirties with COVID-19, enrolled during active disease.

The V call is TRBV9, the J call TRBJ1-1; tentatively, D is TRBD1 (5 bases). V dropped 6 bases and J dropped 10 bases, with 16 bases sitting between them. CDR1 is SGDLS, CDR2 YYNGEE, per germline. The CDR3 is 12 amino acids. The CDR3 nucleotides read TGTGCCAGCAACACGGGGGACCCGAGAGCTTTCTTT. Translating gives CASNTGDPRAFF.

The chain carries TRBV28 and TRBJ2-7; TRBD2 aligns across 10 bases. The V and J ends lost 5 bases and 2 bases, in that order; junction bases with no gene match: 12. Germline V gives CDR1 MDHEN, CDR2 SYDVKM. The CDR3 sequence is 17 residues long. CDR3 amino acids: CASSVGIGLAAAYEQYF. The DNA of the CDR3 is TGTGCCAGCAGTGTTGGGATCGGACTAGCGGCCGCCTACGAGCAGTACTTC.

The CDR3 bases are TGTGCCAGCAGCCAATTTAGGGGGTCAGATGAAAAACTGTTTTTT. Translated: CASSQFRGSDEKLFF. The J gene is TRBJ1-4, the V gene TRBV3-1 (or the pseudogene TRBV3-2), with TRBD1 as a possible D gene (6 bases). This CDR3 has 15 amino acids. V was cut by 2 bases and J by 6 bases, with 13 bases left in between. CDR1 is LGHDT, CDR2 YNNKEL, per germline (reference sequence).

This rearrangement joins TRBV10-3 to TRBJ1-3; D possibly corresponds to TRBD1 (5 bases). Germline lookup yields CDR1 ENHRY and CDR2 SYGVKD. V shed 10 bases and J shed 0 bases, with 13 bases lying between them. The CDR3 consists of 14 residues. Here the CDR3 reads CATADSFSGNTIYF. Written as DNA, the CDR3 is TGTGCCACCGCAGACAGTTTCTCTGGAAACACCATATATTTT.

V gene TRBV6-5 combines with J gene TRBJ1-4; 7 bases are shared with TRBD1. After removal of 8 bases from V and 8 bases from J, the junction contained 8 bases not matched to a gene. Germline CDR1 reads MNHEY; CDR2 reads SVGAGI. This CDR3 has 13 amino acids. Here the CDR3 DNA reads TGTGCCAGCCGACGACAGGGTAGAGAAAAACTGTTTTTT. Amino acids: CASRRQGREKLFF.

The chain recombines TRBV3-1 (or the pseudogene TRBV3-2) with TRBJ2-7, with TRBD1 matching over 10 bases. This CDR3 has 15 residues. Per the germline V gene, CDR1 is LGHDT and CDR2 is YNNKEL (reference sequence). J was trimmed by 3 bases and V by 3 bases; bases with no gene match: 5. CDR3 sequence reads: CASSQAGTGVYEQYF. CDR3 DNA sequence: TGTGCCAGCAGCCAGGCCGGGACAGGGGTCTACGAGCAGTACTTC.

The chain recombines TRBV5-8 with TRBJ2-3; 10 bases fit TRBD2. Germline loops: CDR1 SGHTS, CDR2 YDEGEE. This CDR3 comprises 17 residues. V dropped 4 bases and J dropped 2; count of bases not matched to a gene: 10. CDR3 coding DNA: TGTGCCAGCAGCGCTTCTAGCGGGAGCGATTTCACAGATACGCAGTATTTT. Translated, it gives CASSASSGSDFTDTQYF.

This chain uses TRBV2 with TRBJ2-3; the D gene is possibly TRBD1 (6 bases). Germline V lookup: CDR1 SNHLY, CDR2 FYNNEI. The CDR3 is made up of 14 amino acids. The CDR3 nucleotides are TGTGCAGGGTGCCGGGACATCGGCACAGATACGCAGTATTTT. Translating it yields CAGCRDIGTDTQYF.

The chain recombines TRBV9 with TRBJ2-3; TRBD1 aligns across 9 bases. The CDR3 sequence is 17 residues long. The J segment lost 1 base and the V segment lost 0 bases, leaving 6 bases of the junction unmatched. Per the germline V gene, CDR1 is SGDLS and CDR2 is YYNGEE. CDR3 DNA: TGTGCCAGCAGCGTAGCTACAGGGGGCGGGGGCACAGATACGCAGTATTTT. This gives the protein CASSVATGGGGTDTQYF.

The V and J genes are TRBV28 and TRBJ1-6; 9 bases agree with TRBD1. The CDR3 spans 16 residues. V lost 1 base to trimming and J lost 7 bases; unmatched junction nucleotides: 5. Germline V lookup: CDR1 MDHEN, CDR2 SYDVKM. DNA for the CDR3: TGTGCCAGCAGTTTATCACAGGGGGCGAAGAATTCACCCCTCCACTTT. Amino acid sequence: CASSLSQGAKNSPLHF. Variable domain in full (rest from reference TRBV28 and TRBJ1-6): DVKVTQSSRYLVKRTGEKVFLECVQDMDHENMFWYRQDPGLGLRLIYFSYDVKMKEKGDIPEGYSVSREKKERFSLILESASTNQTSMYLCASSLSQGAKNSPLHFGNGTRLTVT.

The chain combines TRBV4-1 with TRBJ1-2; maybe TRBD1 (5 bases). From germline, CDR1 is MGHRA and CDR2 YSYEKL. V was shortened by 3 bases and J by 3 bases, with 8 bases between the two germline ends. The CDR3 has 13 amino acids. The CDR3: CASSHVGDYGYTF. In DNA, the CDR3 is TGCGCCAGCAGCCACGTAGGGGACTATGGCTACACCTTC.

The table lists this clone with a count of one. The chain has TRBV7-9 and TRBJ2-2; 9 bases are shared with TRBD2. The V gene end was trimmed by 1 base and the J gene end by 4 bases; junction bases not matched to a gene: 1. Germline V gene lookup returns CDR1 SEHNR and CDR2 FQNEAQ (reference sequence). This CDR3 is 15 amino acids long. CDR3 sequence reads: CASSLGGRVTGELFF. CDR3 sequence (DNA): TGTGCCAGCAGCTTAGGCGGGAGGGTCACCGGGGAGCTGTTTTTT.

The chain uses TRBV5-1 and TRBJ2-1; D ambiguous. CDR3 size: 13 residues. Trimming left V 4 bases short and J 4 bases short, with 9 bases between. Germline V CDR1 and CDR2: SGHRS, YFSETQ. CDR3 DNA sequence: TGCGCCAGCAGCGACCACGGGTACAATGAGCAGTTCTTC. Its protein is CASSDHGYNEQFF. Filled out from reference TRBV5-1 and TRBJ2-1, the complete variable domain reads KAGVTQTPRYLIKTRGQQVTLSCSPISGHRSVSWYQQTPGQGLQFLFEYFSETQRNKGNFPGRFSGRQFSNSRSEMNVSTLELGDSALYLCASSDHGYNEQFFGPGTRLTVL.